Given below is one T cell receptor beta chain in context. Its specificity is not known. With the 5' RACE reads reprocessed, TCRdb shows one record per CDR3 protein and no DNA. The sample data list more than 400,000 distinct CDR3 sequences. The CDR3 length is 15 residues. The germline gives CDR1 SGHRS, CDR2 YFSETQ. This specimen belongs to a study of T cells expressing NK-cell markers. Whole-study results and caveats: Dominant NKG2C+ clonotypes accounted for about 1.0-8% of CD8+ T cells in six or seven donors. Clarity on HCMV specificity was lacking for the expanded NKG2C+ T cell clones.

This TCR derives from a woman between 18 and 70 years old in good health. This rearrangement joins TRBV5-1 to TRBJ2-7; the TCRdb D gene call, TRBD2, has no DNA to confirm it. Sequenced input: blood T cells: a sorted CD56 or NKG2C T cell subset, CD4+ or CD8+ T cells, or bulk PBMC T cells (not recorded which). CDR3 region: CASSSRITSGTEQYF.